This T cell receptor beta chain was retrieved from a study of T cell changes during pregnancy in multiple sclerosis. The CDR3 totals 18 residues. V shed 4 bases, J shed 1 base, and the junction held 12 bases outside the gene matches. Germline-derived CDR1 and CDR2 are SQVTM and ANQGSEA. TCRdb's copy holds only in-frame clones and misses some; the assay was immunoSEQ multiplex PCR. The sample includes just under 95,000 clones, around 92% of them seen just once. The chain recombines TRBV29-1 with TRBJ2-1, with 11 nucleotides matching TRBD2. The input for sequencing was peripheral blood, taken in the first trimester of pregnancy. The origin of this receptor is a female donor with multiple sclerosis, enrolled in a pregnancy study. The DNA of the CDR3 is TGCAGCGTTGCCCTCCTAGCGGGAGGTGCGATTTCCTACAATGAGCAGTTCTTC. Translating it yields CSVALLAGGAISYNEQFF.